The clone carrying this TCR beta chain was detected a few times. Its specificity is not known. Germline CDR1 is MGHRA and CDR2 is YSYEKL. The CDR3 sequence is 15 residues long. V gave up 1 base and J gave up 6 bases; unmatched junction bases: 7. TCRdb reprocessed the 5' RACE reads via MiXCR and lists one record per CDR3 protein. The sample records 120,000 or so distinct CDR3 sequences, approximately 16% being singletons. This record comes from a study of T cells after yellow fever vaccination. Across the whole study: SMART-Seq v4 Ultra Low Input served to prepare low-cell-number fractions. Findings and caveats of the study: Clonotypes shared by both compartments, CD4 and CD8, made up a small share. Among primary-vaccination clones, most reappeared after the booster, at around 97% for CD4 and more than 75% for CD8.

The sequence came from a man aged 18 to 30 who received the YFV17D yellow fever vaccine. The sample was CD8+ T cells sorted from PBMCs, taken 5 days after the yellow fever booster vaccination. This chain connects TRBV4-1 to TRBJ1-1, with 8 bases aligning to TRBD1. The CDR3 sequence is CASSQVEQGVAEAFF. The CDR3 DNA sequence: TGCGCCAGCAGCCAAGTAGAACAGGGGGTCGCTGAAGCTTTCTTT.